Sequencing of this T cell receptor beta chain was carried out in a study of shared clonotypes between healthy human individuals. Naive CD8 cells lacked CD45RO, underwent positive selection for CCR7 and left out terminally differentiated effector memory CD45RA+ cells. Germline V gene sequence: CDR1 SGHDN, CDR2 FVKESK. CDR3 length: 16 residues. V gave up 1 base and J gave up 7 bases; unmatched junction bases: 11. The repertoire was sequenced with immunoSEQ multiplex PCR; TCRdb's copy has only in-frame clones and lacks some. This table has about 2.1 million clones, 85% to 95% appearing once. Concerning this clone: The antigen remains undetermined.

Study-wide points: Investigators collected only blood, and repertoires in tissues likely differ. Shared across a few donors were around 4.7% of the naive CD4 clonotypes. The low donor count limited represented genetic and exposure-history diversity.

This clonotype was sampled from a man younger than 35 in good health. Some clones in this sample may be carry-over from other donors' samples. J is TRBJ2-3 and V is TRBV14; 7 positions agree with TRBD2. Sequenced input: naive CD8+ T cells from PBMCs. CDR3 DNA: TGTGCCAGCAGCCAAGGGGGACTAACAACACCCCATACGCAGTATTTT. This gives the protein CASSQGGLTTPHTQYF. Full variable domain (missing parts from reference TRBV14 and TRBJ2-3): EAGVTQFPSHSVIEKGQTVTLRCDPISGHDNLYWYRRVMGKEIKFLLHFVKESKQDESGMPNNRFLAERTGGTYSTLKVQPAELEDSGVYFCASSQGGLTTPHTQYFGPGTRLTVL.